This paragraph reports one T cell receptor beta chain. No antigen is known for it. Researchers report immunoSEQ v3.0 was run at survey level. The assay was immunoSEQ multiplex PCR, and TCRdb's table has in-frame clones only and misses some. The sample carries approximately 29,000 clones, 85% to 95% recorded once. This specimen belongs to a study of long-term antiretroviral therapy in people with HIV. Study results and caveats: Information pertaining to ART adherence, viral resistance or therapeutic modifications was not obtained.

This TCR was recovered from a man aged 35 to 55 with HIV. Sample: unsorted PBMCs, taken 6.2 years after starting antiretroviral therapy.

CDR3 nucleotide sequence: TGTGCCAGCAGTTTGGCCTTAAGGACGGAGACCCAGTACTTC. Translating it yields CASSLALRTETQYF. This sequence joins TRBV28 and TRBJ2-5, with D unresolved. Trimming took off 3 bases at V and 5 bases at J, with 13 bases between the two ends. Per the germline V gene, CDR1 is MDHEN and CDR2 is SYDVKM. The length of the CDR3 is 14 residues.